This T cell receptor (beta chain) was obtained from a study of metastatic and nonmetastatic thyroid tumors. The wider study: It was across blood and tumor or nodule tissue from malignant and benign thyroid patients that repertoires were compared. Study-level points and caveats: Benign nodules were reported to have significantly lower TCR beta diversity than malignant thyroid tumors, in blood and tumor.

The table lists this clone with many counts. Its cognate antigen is unknown. Among the patients, none had received any treatment before thyroid surgery. Original processing methods: CDR3 differences across clinicopathological groups were used to build a distant-metastasis classifier for papillary thyroid cancer. MiXCR was used by TCRdb to re-call the PCR reads. TCRdb's processing, not the authors' own work, is the source of the V and J calls. This sample yields 30,000 to 40,000 clones, of which roughly 13% are seen a single time; 9.5% belongs to the top ten. Germline assignment: CDR1 MNHEY and CDR2 SMNVEV (reference sequence). V shed 4 bases, J shed 4 bases, and the junction held 8 bases outside the gene matches. The CDR3 covers 16 residues.

The sequence was collected from a female donor with papillary thyroid cancer or a benign thyroid nodule (not recorded which). Some clones in this sample may be carry-over from other donors' samples. This sequence joins TRBV27 and TRBJ2-2; 8 bases map to TRBD1. The source material was blood. CDR3 DNA sequence: TGTGCCAGCAGTTCCGGCCAGGGGGCGGGCACCGGGGAGCTGTTTTTT. It specifies CASSSGQGAGTGELFF.